This is a list of T cell receptor beta chains from one sample in a study of blood T cell repertoires in COVID-19. Data came from immunoSEQ multiplex PCR; TCRdb stores just in-frame clones and leaves some out. The sample has 300,000 to 350,000 clones, 80% to 90% seen once. Sequencing was carried out using PBMCs or T cells enriched from blood (not recorded which). All receptors come from a middle-aged woman with acute COVID-19. Each CDR3 is given with its conserved first and last residue. A D gene is named only where the DNA matches it firmly. A clone size is listed for some rows: how often the clone was seen (once, few, many), or a class if it is expanded.

J gene	D gene	V gene	clone size	CDR3 protein	CDR3 DNA
TRBJ2-7	TRBD1	TRBV11-1	once	CASSYGQGGNEQYF	TGTGCCAGCAGCTACGGACAGGGGGGCAACGAGCAGTACTTC
TRBJ2-7	.	TRBV18	.	CASSPSRGSYEQYF	TGTGCCAGCTCACCAAGCAGGGGATCCTACGAGCAGTACTTC
TRBJ1-3	.	TRBV19	.	CATSSGNTIYF	TGTGCCACCAGCTCCGGGAACACCATATATTTT
TRBJ2-6	TRBD1	TRBV28	.	CASGNRGTGANVLTF	TGTGCCAGCGGAAACAGGGGGACTGGGGCCAACGTCCTGACTTTC
TRBJ1-4	.	TRBV6-1	.	CASSEHRATNEKLFF	TGTGCCAGCAGTGAACACAGGGCAACTAATGAAAAACTGTTTTTT
TRBJ2-5	.	TRBV6-6	.	CASSYSKETQYF	TGTGCCAGCAGTTACTCCAAAGAGACCCAGTACTTC
TRBJ2-1	.	TRBV7-3	.	CASSLIGGSYNEQFF	TGTGCCAGCAGCTTAATAGGGGGCTCCTACAATGAGCAGTTCTTC
TRBJ2-6	.	TRBV3-1/TRBV3-2	.	CASSFLQGPRLTF	TGTGCCAGCAGCTTCCTTCAGGGGCCCAGGCTGACTTTC
TRBJ1-3	TRBD1	TRBV7-9	.	CASSKAGTGRKQSSGNTIYF	TGTGCCAGCTCCAAGGCCGGGACAGGGCGCAAGCAGAGCTCTGGAAACACCATATATTTT
TRBJ2-1	.	TRBV3-1/TRBV3-2	.	CASSRRGVAVSYNEQFF	TGTGCCAGCAGCCGAAGAGGGGTAGCGGTATCCTACAATGAGCAGTTCTTC
TRBJ2-3	TRBD2	TRBV11-3	.	CASSETSVTDTQYF	TGTGCCAGCAGCGAGACTAGCGTAACAGATACGCAGTATTTT
TRBJ2-5	TRBD2	TRBV7-6	.	CASSFTSGATYQETQYF	TGTGCCAGCAGCTTTACTAGCGGGGCGACGTACCAAGAGACCCAGTACTTC
TRBJ2-1	TRBD1	TRBV11-2	.	CASSGQGQSYNEQFF	TGTGCCAGCAGCGGACAGGGACAGTCCTACAATGAGCAGTTCTTC
TRBJ2-5	.	TRBV27	.	CASSFGALETQYF	TGTGCCAGCAGTTTTGGAGCGCTGGAGACCCAGTACTTC
TRBJ1-1	.	TRBV29-1	.	CSVRQGTEAFF	TGCAGCGTTAGGCAGGGCACTGAAGCTTTCTTT
TRBJ2-5	.	TRBV28	.	CASSLRGTATQETQYF	TGTGCCAGCAGTTTAAGGGGTACAGCCACACAAGAGACCCAGTACTTC
TRBJ1-3	TRBD1	TRBV10-1	.	CATPHRGRNTIYF	TGCGCCACGCCCCACAGGGGGCGAAACACCATATATTTT
TRBJ1-1	.	TRBV6-4	.	CASSVLGGTEAFF	TGTGCCAGCAGTGTCCTGGGGGGTACTGAAGCTTTCTTT